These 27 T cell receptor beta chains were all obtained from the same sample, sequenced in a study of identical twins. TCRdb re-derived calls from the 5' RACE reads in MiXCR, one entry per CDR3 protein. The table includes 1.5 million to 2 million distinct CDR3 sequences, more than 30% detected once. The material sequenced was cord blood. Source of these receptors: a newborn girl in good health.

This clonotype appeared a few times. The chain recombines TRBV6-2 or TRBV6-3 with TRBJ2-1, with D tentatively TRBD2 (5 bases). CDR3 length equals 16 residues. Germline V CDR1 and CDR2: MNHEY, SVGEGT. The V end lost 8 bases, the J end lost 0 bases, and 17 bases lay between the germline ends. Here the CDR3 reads CASQVESGSSYNEQFF. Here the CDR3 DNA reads TGTGCCAGCCAGGTCGAGTCTGGGAGCTCCTACAATGAGCAGTTCTTC.

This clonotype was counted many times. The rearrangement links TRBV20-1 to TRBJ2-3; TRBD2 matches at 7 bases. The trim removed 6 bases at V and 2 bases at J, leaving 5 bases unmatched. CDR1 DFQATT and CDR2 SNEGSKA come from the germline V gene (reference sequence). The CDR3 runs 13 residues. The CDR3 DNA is TGCAGTGCCGGGGGGTCCCCCACAGATACGCAGTATTTT. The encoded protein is CSAGGSPTDTQYF.

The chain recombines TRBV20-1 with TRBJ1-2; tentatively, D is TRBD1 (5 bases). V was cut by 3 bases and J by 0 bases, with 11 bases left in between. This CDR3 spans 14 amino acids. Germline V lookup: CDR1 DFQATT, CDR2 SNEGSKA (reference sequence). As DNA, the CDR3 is TGCAGTGCTAGCGCTGGCAGGGCTAACTATGGCTACACCTTC. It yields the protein CSASAGRANYGYTF.

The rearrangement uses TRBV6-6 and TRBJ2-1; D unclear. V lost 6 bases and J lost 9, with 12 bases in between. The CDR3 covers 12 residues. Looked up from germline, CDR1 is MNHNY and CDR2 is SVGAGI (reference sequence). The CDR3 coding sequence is TGTGCCAGCAGCCCCCTTTCCAGTGAGCAGTTCTTC. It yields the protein CASSPLSSEQFF.

CDR3 protein: CASSTIRQVQNSPLHF. The CDR3 DNA follows: TGTGCCAGCAGTACCATTCGACAGGTCCAAAATTCACCCCTCCACTTT. The V call is TRBV28, the J call TRBJ1-6, with D tentatively TRBD1 (6 bases). The germline V gene encodes CDR1 MDHEN and CDR2 SYDVKM. Trimming pared 5 bases from V and 7 bases from J, leaving 18 bases between. There are 16 residues in the CDR3.

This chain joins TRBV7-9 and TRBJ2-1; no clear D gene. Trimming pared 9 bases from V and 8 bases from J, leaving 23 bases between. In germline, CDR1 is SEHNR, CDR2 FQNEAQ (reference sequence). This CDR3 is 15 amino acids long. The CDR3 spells CASWPGPGLGDEQFF. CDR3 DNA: TGTGCCAGTTGGCCCGGACCCGGTTTGGGTGATGAGCAGTTCTTC.

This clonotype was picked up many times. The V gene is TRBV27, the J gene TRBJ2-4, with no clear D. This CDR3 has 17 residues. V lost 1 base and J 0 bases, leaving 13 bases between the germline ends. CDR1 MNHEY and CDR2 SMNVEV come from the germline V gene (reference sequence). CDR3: CASSLFGRIQAKNIQYF. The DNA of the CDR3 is TGTGCCAGCAGTTTATTCGGCCGTATTCAAGCCAAAAACATTCAGTACTTC.

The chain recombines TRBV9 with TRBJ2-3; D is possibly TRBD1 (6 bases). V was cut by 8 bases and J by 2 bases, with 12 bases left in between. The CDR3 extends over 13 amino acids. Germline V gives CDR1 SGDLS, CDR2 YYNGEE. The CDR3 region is CASRDKHTDTQYF. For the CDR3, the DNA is TGTGCCAGTCGGGACAAACACACAGATACGCAGTATTTT.

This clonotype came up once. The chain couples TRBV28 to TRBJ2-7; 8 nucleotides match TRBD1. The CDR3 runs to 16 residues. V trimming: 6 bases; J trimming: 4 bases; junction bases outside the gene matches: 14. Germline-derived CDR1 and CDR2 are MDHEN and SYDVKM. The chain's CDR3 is CASSKLFRTGQYEQYF. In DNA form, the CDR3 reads TGTGCCAGCAGCAAATTGTTCAGGACAGGGCAGTACGAGCAGTACTTC.

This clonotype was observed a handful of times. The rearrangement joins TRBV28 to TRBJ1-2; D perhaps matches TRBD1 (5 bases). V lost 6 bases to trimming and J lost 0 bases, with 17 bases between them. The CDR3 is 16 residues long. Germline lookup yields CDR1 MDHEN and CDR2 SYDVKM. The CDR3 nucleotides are TGTGCCAGCAGCCTCTCGCGGGGGGTAGCTAACTATGGCTACACCTTC. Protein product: CASSLSRGVANYGYTF.

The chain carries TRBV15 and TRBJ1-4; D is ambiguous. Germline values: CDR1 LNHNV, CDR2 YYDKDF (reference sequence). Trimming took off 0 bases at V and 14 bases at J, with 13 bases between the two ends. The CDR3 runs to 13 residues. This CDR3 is CATSRDSQDNLFF. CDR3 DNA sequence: TGTGCCACCAGCAGAGATTCCCAGGATAACCTGTTTTTT.

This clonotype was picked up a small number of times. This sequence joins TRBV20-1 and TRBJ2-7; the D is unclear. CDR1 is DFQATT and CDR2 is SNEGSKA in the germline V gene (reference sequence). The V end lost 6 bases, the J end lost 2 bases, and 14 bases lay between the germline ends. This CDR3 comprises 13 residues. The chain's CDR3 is CSAVAPLTYEQYF. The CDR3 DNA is TGCAGTGCGGTGGCCCCGTTGACCTACGAGCAGTACTTC.

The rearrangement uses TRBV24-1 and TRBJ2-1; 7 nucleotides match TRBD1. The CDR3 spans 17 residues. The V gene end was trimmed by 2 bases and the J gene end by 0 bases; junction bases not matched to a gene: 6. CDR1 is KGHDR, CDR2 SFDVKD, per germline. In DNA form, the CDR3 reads TGTGCCACCAGTGATTCGGACAGGTCGAGCTCCTACAATGAGCAGTTCTTC. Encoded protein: CATSDSDRSSSYNEQFF.

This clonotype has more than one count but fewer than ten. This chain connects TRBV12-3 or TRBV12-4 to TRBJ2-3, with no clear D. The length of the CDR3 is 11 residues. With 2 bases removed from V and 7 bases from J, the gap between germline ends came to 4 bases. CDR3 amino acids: CASSLIYTQYF. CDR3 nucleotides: TGTGCCAGCAGTTTAATTTATACGCAGTATTTT.

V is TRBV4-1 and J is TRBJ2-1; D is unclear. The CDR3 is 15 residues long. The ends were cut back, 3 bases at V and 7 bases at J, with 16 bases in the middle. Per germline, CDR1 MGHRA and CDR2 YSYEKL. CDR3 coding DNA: TGCGCCAGCAGCCAGCTAAGGCTCCACGTTAATGAGCAGTTCTTC. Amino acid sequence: CASSQLRLHVNEQFF.

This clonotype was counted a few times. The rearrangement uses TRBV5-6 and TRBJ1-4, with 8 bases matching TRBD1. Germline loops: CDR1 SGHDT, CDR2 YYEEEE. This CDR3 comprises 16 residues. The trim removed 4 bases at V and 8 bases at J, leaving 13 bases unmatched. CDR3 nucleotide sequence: TGTGCCAGCAGCGGGGGACAGGTCCCGGAGCGCGAAAAACTGTTTTTT. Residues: CASSGGQVPEREKLFF.

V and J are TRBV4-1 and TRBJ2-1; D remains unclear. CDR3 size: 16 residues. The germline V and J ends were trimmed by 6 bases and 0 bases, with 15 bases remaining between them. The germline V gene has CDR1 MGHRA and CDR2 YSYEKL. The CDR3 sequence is CASRQPGGPSYNEQFF. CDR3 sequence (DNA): TGCGCCAGCAGACAACCGGGCGGCCCCTCCTACAATGAGCAGTTCTTC.

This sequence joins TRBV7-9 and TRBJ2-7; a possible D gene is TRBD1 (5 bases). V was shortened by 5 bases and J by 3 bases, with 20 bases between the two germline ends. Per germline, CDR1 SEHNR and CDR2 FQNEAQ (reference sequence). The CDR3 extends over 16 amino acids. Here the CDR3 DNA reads TGTGCCAGCAGCCGGTTTAAAGGTCAGGGCTTCTACGAGCAGTACTTC. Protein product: CASSRFKGQGFYEQYF.

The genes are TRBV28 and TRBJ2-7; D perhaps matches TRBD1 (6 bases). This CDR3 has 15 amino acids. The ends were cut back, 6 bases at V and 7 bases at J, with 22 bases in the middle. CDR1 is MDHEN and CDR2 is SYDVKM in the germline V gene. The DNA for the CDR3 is TGTGCCAGCAGGGCCACAGGGAGCTCCTACAATGAGCAGTACTTC. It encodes CASRATGSSYNEQYF. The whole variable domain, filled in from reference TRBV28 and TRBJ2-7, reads DVKVTQSSRYLVKRTGEKVFLECVQDMDHENMFWYRQDPGLGLRLIYFSYDVKMKEKGDIPEGYSVSREKKERFSLILESASTNQTSMYLCASRATGSSYNEQYFGPGTRLTVT.

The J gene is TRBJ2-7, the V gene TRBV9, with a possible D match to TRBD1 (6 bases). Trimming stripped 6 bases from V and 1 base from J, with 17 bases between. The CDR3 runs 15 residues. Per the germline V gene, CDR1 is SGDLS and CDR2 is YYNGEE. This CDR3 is CASTPTGTSSYEQYF. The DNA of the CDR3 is TGTGCCAGCACCCCCACCGGGACAAGTTCCTACGAGCAGTACTTC. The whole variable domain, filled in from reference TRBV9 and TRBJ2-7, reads DSGVTQTPKHLITATGQRVTLRCSPRSGDLSVYWYQQSLDQGLQFLIQYYNGEERAKGNILERFSAQQFPDLHSELNLSSLELGDSALYFCASTPTGTSSYEQYFGPGTRLTVT.

The CDR3 loop reads CASSQDNPGRGYTF. In nucleotides, the CDR3 is TGTGCCAGCAGTCAGGACAATCCGGGAAGGGGCTACACCTTC. The gene calls are TRBV6-6 and TRBJ1-2, with D perhaps matching TRBD1 (5 bases). Trimming cost V 5 bases and J 8 bases, with 18 bases left between them. This CDR3 contains 14 residues. The germline V gene encodes CDR1 MNHNY and CDR2 SVGAGI (reference sequence).

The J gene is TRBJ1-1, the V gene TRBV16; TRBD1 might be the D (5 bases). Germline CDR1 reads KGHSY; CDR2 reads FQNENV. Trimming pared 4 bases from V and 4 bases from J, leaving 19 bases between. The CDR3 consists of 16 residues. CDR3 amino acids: CASSPLMGKGSTEAFF. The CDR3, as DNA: TGTGCCAGCAGCCCTCTAATGGGCAAGGGGAGCACTGAAGCTTTCTTT. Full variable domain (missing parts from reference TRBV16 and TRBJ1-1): GEEVAQTPKHLVRGEGQKAKLYCAPIKGHSYVFWYQQVLKNEFKFLISFQNENVFDETGMPKERFSAKCLPNSPCSLEIQATKLEDSAVYFCASSPLMGKGSTEAFFGQGTRLTVV.

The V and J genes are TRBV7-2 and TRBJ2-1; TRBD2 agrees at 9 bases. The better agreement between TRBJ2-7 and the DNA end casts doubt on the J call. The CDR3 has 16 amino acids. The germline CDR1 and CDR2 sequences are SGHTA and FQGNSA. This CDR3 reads CASTYRGASGALEQYF. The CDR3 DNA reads TGTGCCAGCACCTATAGGGGGGCTAGCGGGGCCCTCGAGCAGTACTTC.

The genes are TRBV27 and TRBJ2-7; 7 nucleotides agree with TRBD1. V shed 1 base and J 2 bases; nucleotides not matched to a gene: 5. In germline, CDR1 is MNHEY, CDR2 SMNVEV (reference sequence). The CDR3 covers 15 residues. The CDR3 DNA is TGTGCCAGCAGTTTATATGGGACAGTCACCTACGAGCAGTACTTC. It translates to CASSLYGTVTYEQYF.

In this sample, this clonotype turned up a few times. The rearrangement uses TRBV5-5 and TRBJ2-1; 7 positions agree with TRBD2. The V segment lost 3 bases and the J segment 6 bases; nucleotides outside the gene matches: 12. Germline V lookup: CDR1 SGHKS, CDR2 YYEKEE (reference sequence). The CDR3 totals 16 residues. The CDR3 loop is CASSWRGLSGFNEQFF. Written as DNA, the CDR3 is TGTGCCAGCAGCTGGCGGGGACTAAGCGGATTCAATGAGCAGTTCTTC.

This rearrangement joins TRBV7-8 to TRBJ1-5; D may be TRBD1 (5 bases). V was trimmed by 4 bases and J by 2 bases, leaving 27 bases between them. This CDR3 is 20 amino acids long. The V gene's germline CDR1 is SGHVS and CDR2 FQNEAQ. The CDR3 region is CASSWGPQGAQLGGNQPQHF. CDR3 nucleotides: TGTGCCAGCAGCTGGGGCCCGCAGGGCGCCCAGCTTGGTGGCAATCAGCCCCAGCATTTT.

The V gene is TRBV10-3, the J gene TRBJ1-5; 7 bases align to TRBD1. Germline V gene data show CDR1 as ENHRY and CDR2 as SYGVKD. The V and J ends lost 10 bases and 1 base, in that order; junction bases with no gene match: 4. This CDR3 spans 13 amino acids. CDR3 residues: CATGTASNQPQHF. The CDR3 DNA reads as TGTGCCACCGGGACAGCGAGCAATCAGCCCCAGCATTTT.